Listed below are T cell receptor beta chains from one sample, sequenced in a study of early T cells in non-severe SARS-CoV-2 infection. Via MiXCR, TCRdb re-called the 5' RACE reads, giving one row per CDR3 protein. The sample records fewer than 85,000 distinct CDR3 sequences, roughly a sixth being singletons. The source material was whole blood. Receptors originate from an adult who was a healthcare worker with PCR-confirmed SARS-CoV-2 infection or an uninfected control (not recorded which). CDR3s include the opening cysteine and the closing phenylalanine or tryptophan. D genes are given only for firm matches. Clone size appears in some rows only: once, few, many, or a class for an expanded clone.

CSVGQETYEQYF,TGCAGCGTTGGGCAGGAAACCTACGAGCAGTACTTC,NA,TRBV29-1,TRBJ2-7,few,12
CSATMGQGQINYGYTF,TGCAGTGCTACCATGGGACAGGGACAAATCAACTATGGCTACACCTTC,TRBD1,TRBV20-1,TRBJ1-2,NA,16
CASSILGSGTEAFF,TGTGCCAGTAGTATCTTAGGGAGCGGCACTGAAGCTTTCTTT,NA,TRBV19,TRBJ1-1,NA,14
CASSHAQGVIYNEQFF,TGCGCCAGCAGCCACGCACAGGGAGTAATCTACAATGAGCAGTTCTTC,NA,TRBV4-1,TRBJ2-1,NA,16
CSAEEGQGNEQFF,TGCAGCGCGGAAGAGGGACAGGGCAATGAGCAGTTCTTC,TRBD1,TRBV29-1,TRBJ2-1,once,13
CASSHRDRPGELFF,TGTGCCAGCAGCCATAGGGACAGGCCCGGGGAGCTGTTTTTT,TRBD1,TRBV5-4,TRBJ2-2,many,14
CASSSTGIGDEQFF,TGTGCCAGCAGCTCCACAGGGATTGGGGATGAGCAGTTCTTC,NA,TRBV7-3,TRBJ2-1,NA,14
CASSSGGATGNTIYF,TGTGCCAGCAGCTCCGGGGGGGCAACTGGAAACACCATATATTTT,NA,TRBV7-9,TRBJ1-3,NA,15
CASSFEDRVKDEQYF,TGTGCCAGCAGTTTTGAGGACAGGGTTAAGGACGAGCAGTACTTC,TRBD1,TRBV28,TRBJ2-7,NA,15
CASRDTYEQYF,TGTGCCAGTAGGGACACCTACGAGCAGTACTTC,NA,TRBV7-9,TRBJ2-7,few,11
CASSLTSGSFEQFF,TGTGCCAGCAGCTTGACTAGCGGGAGTTTTGAGCAGTTCTTC,TRBD2,TRBV7-6,TRBJ2-1,few,14
CANLLRQGDTHEQYF,TGTGCCAATTTGTTGCGGCAGGGTGACACCCACGAGCAGTACTTC,NA,TRBV21-1,TRBJ2-7,NA,15
CASSQGGTSGRNTQYF,TGTGCCAGCAGCCAAGGCGGGACTAGCGGGAGGAATACGCAGTATTTT,TRBD2,TRBV3-1,TRBJ2-3,NA,16
CAISAATGIEETQYF,TGTGCCATCAGTGCCGCGACTGGAATTGAAGAGACCCAGTACTTC,NA,TRBV10-3,TRBJ2-5,many,15
CASSLGAASHGETQYF,TGTGCCAGCAGTTTGGGCGCGGCATCCCACGGAGAGACCCAGTACTTC,NA,TRBV28,TRBJ2-5,NA,16
CAWSGTNEQFF,TGTGCCTGGAGTGGGACAAATGAGCAGTTCTTC,NA,TRBV30,TRBJ2-1,NA,11
CASSYSRNRDSNNEQFF,TGTGCCAGCAGTTACTCGAGGAATCGGGACAGCAACAATGAGCAGTTCTTC,TRBD1,TRBV6-2/TRBV6-3,TRBJ2-1,few,17
CSVDGGGGDTQYF,TGCAGCGTCGACGGAGGGGGCGGAGATACGCAGTATTTT,NA,TRBV29-1,TRBJ2-3,many,13
CSAIPSANQETQYF,TGCAGTGCTATCCCCTCGGCGAACCAAGAGACCCAGTACTTC,NA,TRBV20-1,TRBJ2-5,few,14
CSVDPLAGGTDTQYF,TGCAGCGTTGACCCACTAGCGGGGGGCACAGATACGCAGTATTTT,TRBD2,TRBV29-1,TRBJ2-3,NA,15
CASSYSSGLYTGELFF,TGTGCCAGCAGTTACTCGAGTGGCTTGTACACCGGGGAGCTGTTTTTT,NA,TRBV6-6,TRBJ2-2,many,16
CASSLVGGGEGHPYEQYF,TGTGCCAGCAGCTTAGTGGGGGGCGGAGAAGGACACCCCTACGAGCAGTACTTC,NA,TRBV7-6,TRBJ2-7,few,18
CASSRGTEAFF,TGTGCCAGCTCCCGGGGCACTGAAGCTTTCTTT,NA,TRBV6-6,TRBJ1-1,NA,11
CSARLANTDTQYF,TGCAGTGCTAGACTAGCTAACACAGATACGCAGTATTTT,NA,TRBV20-1,TRBJ2-3,many,13
CSVTVGANVLTF,TGCAGCGTTACTGTTGGGGCCAACGTCCTGACTTTC,NA,TRBV29-1,TRBJ2-6,few,12
CASSTEVLGYNEQFF,TGTGCCAGTAGTACCGAGGTGCTAGGGTACAATGAGCAGTTCTTC,NA,TRBV19,TRBJ2-1,NA,15
CSARDPGTSSYEQYF,TGCAGTGCTAGAGATCCTGGGACATCATCCTACGAGCAGTACTTC,NA,TRBV20-1,TRBJ2-7,many,15
CASSLSSGRAIEQYF,TGTGCCAGCAGCCTCTCTAGCGGGAGGGCCATCGAGCAGTACTTC,TRBD2,TRBV7-2,TRBJ2-7,few,15
CASSEAPWTSLNEQFF,TGTGCCAGCAGTGAAGCGCCTTGGACTAGCTTGAATGAGCAGTTCTTC,TRBD2,TRBV2,TRBJ2-1,NA,16
CASKSGGGSYEQYF,TGCGCCAGCAAATCAGGGGGGGGATCCTACGAGCAGTACTTC,NA,TRBV10-2,TRBJ2-7,NA,14
CASSEFRGADTQYF,TGTGCCAGCAGTGAGTTCCGCGGGGCAGATACGCAGTATTTT,NA,TRBV6-1,TRBJ2-3,NA,14
CASSWTGRNTEAFF,TGTGCCAGCAGCTGGACAGGGAGGAACACTGAAGCTTTCTTT,TRBD1,TRBV5-5,TRBJ1-1,few,14
CASSSQGWTEAFF,TGCGCCAGCAGCTCACAGGGTTGGACTGAAGCTTTCTTT,NA,TRBV5-1,TRBJ1-1,few,13
CSALQGDTQYF,TGCAGTGCTCTACAGGGAGATACGCAGTATTTT,NA,TRBV20-1,TRBJ2-3,few,11
CSAGEAYEQYF,TGCAGCGCCGGGGAGGCGTACGAGCAGTACTTC,NA,TRBV29-1,TRBJ2-7,few,11
CASSLLAGGLVF,TGTGCCAGCAGTCTACTAGCGGGGGGGCTGGTTTTC,TRBD2,TRBV27,TRBJ2-1,many,12
CASSFAGGTRNEQFF,TGTGCCAGCAGCTTTGCGGGAGGTACAAGAAATGAGCAGTTCTTC,TRBD2,TRBV5-4,TRBJ2-1,NA,15
CASSGRNEKLFF,TGTGCCAGCAGTGGACGGAATGAAAAACTGTTTTTT,NA,TRBV11-3,TRBJ1-4,few,12
CASSPQGSWGKETQYF,TGTGCCAGCAGCCCCCAGGGGAGTTGGGGGAAAGAGACCCAGTACTTC,NA,TRBV4-2,TRBJ2-5,few,16
CASSYRGNHGYTF,TGTGCCAGCAGTTATCGGGGTAACCACGGCTACACCTTC,NA,TRBV6-6,TRBJ1-2,NA,13
CASSPPGQGIEQYF,TGTGCCAGCAGTCCCCCGGGACAGGGAATAGAGCAGTACTTC,TRBD1,TRBV6-6,TRBJ2-7,few,14
CASSSRTGHQETQYF,TGTGCCAGCAGTTCCCGGACAGGCCACCAAGAGACCCAGTACTTC,TRBD1,TRBV6-5,TRBJ2-5,NA,15
CASSVCYGYTF,TGTGCCAGCAGCGTTTGCTATGGCTACACCTTC,NA,TRBV6-4,TRBJ1-2,few,11
CASSLGTSGLETQYF,TGTGCCAGTAGTTTGGGGACTAGCGGTCTGGAGACCCAGTACTTC,TRBD2,TRBV19,TRBJ2-5,few,15
CASSLDDGRRSPLHF,TGCGCCAGCAGCCTGGACGATGGGCGACGATCACCCCTCCACTTT,NA,TRBV5-1,TRBJ1-6,many,15
CASRHAGQGYTGELFF,TGCGCCAGCAGGCACGCGGGACAGGGGTACACCGGGGAGCTGTTTTTT,TRBD1,TRBV5-1,TRBJ2-2,NA,16